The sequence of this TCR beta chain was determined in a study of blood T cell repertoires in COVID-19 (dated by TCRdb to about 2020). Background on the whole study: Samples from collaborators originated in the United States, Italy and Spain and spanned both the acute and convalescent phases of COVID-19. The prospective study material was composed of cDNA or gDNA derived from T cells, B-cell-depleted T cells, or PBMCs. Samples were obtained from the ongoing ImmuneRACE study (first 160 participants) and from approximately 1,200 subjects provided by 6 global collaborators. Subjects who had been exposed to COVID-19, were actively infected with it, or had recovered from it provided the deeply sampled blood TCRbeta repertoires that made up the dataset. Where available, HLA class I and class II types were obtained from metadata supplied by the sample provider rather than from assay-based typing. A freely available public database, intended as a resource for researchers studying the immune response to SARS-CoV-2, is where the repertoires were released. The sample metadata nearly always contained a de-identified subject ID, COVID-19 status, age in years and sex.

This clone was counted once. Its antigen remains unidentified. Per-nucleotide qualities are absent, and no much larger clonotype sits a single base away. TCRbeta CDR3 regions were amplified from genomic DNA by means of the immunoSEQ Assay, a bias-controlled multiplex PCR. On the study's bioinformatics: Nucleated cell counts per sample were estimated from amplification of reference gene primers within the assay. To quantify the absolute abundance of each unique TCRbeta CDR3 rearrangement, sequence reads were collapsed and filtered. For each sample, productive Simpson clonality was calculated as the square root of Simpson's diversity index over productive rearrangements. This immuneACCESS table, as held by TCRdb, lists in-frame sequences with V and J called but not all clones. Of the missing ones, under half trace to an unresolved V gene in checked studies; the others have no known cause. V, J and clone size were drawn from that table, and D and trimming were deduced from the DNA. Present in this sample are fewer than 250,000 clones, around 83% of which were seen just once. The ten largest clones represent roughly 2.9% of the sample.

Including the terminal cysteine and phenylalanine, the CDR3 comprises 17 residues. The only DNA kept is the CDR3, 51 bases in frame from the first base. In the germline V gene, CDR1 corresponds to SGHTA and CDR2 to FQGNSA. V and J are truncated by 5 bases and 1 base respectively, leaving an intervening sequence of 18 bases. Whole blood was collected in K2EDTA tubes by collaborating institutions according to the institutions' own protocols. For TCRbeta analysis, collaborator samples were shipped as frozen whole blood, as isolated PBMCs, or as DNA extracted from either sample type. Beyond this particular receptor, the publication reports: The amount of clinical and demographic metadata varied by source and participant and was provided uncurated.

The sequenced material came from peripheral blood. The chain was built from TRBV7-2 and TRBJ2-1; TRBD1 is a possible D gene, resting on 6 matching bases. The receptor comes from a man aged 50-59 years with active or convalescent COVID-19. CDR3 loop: CASSTSVGGKSYNEQFF. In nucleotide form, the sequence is TGTGCCAGCAGCACCTCCGTAGGGGGTAAGTCCTACAATGAGCAGTTCTTC.